This record looks at one TCR beta chain sequence and its context. This sample includes further DNA sequences coding for the same CDR3. As processed by the authors: Filtering differed since immunoSEQ provided only junctions, with no quality scores. Clones were read by immunoSEQ multiplex PCR, and TCRdb kept only the in-frame ones, dropping some. From that table come the V and J calls and clone size; the DNA was used to work out D and trimming. This sample carries under 2,500,000 clones, about 94% of them seen once, and the ten largest clones take approximately 0.13%. CDR3 size: 12 residues. Germline CDR1 is GTSNPN and CDR2 is SVGIG (reference sequence). The V end was cut by 2 bases, the J end by 10 bases, with 9 bases between. The sample originates from a study of shared clonotypes between healthy human individuals. Donors included only healthy HIV-negative adults lacking recent acute infections or vaccinations.

V is TRBV30 and J is TRBJ1-6; a weak D match, TRBD1 (5 bases). The sequence was collected from a man aged 18 to 29 in good health. Sequenced sample: naive CD4+ T cells sorted from blood. Stated subset: CD45RA+ positively selected. The CDR3, as DNA: TGTGCCTGGAGTCTGGGGGACTCACCCCTCCACTTT. It translates to CAWSLGDSPLHF.